The T cell receptor beta chain described here comes from a study of human T cells and chemical hapten exposure. In the study overall: Patients having alopecia areata, totalis or universalis were mostly female. Study-level results: Significantly greater numbers of large CDR3 similarity clusters came from expanded TCRs than from controls.

This clonotype was recorded many times. No antigen is known for it. Under the authors' procedure: Samples held a median of approximately 96,000 TCRs, range about 23,224–750,000. MiXCR, applied by TCRdb to the RACE reads, yields one record per CDR3 protein. TCRdb's processing, not the authors', yielded these V and J calls. The data show more than 85,000 distinct CDR3 sequences, 7.5% to 9.5% seen once. Time point given: pre-sensitization, week 0. Treatment given: therapeutic diphenylcyclopropenone sensitization with weekly scalp DPC. The germline gives CDR1 SEHNR, CDR2 FQNEAQ (reference sequence). The CDR3 sequence is 12 residues long. V shed 5 bases and J shed 5 bases, with 9 bases lying between them.

The gene calls are TRBV7-9 and TRBJ1-1; D gene unclear. Source: whole blood, taken in connection with sensitization to the hapten diphenylcyclopropenone (DPC). The sequence was collected from a man between 35 and 55 years old with alopecia areata. Some clones in this sample may be carry-over from other donors' samples. CDR3 protein: CASSDEITEAFF. CDR3 nucleotides: TGTGCCAGCAGCGATGAGATTACTGAAGCTTTCTTT.